One sample yielded the 6 T cell receptor beta chains listed below, sequenced in a study of T cell repertoires in cytomegalovirus infection. TCRdb re-derived calls from the reads in MiXCR, one entry per CDR3 protein. The sample lists 350,000 to 500,000 distinct CDR3 sequences, approximately 31% occurring once. Material for sequencing was PBMCs. The receptors originated from a human donor in good health (CMV status not recorded). Some clones in this sample may be carry-over from other donors' samples.

This chain links TRBV27 with TRBJ2-4, with D unclear. Between the trimmed V and J ends, which lost 8 bases and 0 bases, there was a span of 8 bases. The V gene's germline CDR1 is MNHEY and CDR2 SMNVEV (reference sequence). This CDR3 comprises 13 residues. The CDR3 DNA reads as TGTGCCAGCGCTTCACTAGCCAAAAACATTCAGTACTTC. It yields the protein CASASLAKNIQYF.

Concerning this clonotype: One junction end does not reproduce the germline sequence, and a read error may be involved. The gene calls are TRBV28 and TRBJ2-1; possible D gene TRBD1, 5 bases. CDR3 length: 11 residues. In germline, CDR1 is MDHEN, CDR2 SYDVKM. The CDR3 region is CASSYDSHMLF. The CDR3 region has the DNA TGTGCCAGCAGCTACGACAGTCACATGCTCTTC.

The gene calls are TRBV29-1 and TRBJ2-4; D remains ambiguous. CDR1 and CDR2 (germline): SQVTM, ANQGSEA. CDR3 length: 13 residues. V lost 5 bases and J 2 bases, leaving 10 bases between the germline ends. CDR3 coding DNA: TGCAGCGTTTCGAGTGTTTCCAAAAACATTCAGTACTTC. It translates to CSVSSVSKNIQYF.

This clonotype was seen more than once but under ten times. The chain couples TRBV6-2 or TRBV6-3 to TRBJ2-7; 9 bases line up with TRBD2. Per germline, CDR1 MNHEY and CDR2 SVGEGT. V was clipped by 7 bases and J by 3 bases; unmatched bases: 22. The CDR3 consists of 19 residues. DNA of the CDR3: TGTGCCAGCACCCATCCATGGAGCGGGGGGTCCCTCCTCGTCTACGAGCAGTACTTC. Its translation is CASTHPWSGGSLLVYEQYF.

This clonotype was picked up a small number of times. The chain couples TRBV2 to TRBJ1-2, with D unclear. V was clipped by 2 bases and J by 4 bases, with 11 bases between them. Germline-derived CDR1 and CDR2 are SNHLY and FYNNEI. This CDR3 has 14 residues. CDR3 coding DNA: TGTGCCAGCAGTGAAAGGCAGTACCTCTATGGCTACACCTTC. Residues: CASSERQYLYGYTF. The variable domain in full, with the rest retrieved from reference TRBV2 and TRBJ1-2, is EPEVTQTPSHQVTQMGQEVILRCVPISNHLYFYWYRQILGQKVEFLVSFYNNEISEKSEIFDDQFSVERPDGSNFTLKIRSTKLEDSAMYFCASSERQYLYGYTFGSGTRLTVV.

This clonotype was picked up a small number of times. This chain joins TRBV12-3 or TRBV12-4 and TRBJ1-4; the D gene is possibly TRBD1 (6 bases). The V and J ends lost 2 bases and 4 bases respectively, with 11 bases between them. This CDR3 has 15 residues. The CDR3 DNA follows: TGTGCCAGCAGTTTATACAGGGCGGGTAATGAAAAACTGTTTTTT. Translating it yields CASSLYRAGNEKLFF.